This T cell receptor (beta chain) emerged from a study of human T cells and chemical hapten exposure. MiXCR, run by TCRdb on the RACE reads, gives a single entry per CDR3 protein. The sample carries more than 100,000 distinct CDR3 sequences, roughly 13% recorded once. As to time point: patch test 1, 2 weeks after DPC sensitization. The treatment here: therapeutic diphenylcyclopropenone sensitization with weekly scalp DPC. Germline V gene sequence: CDR1 MNHEY, CDR2 SVGAGI. The length of the CDR3 is 16 residues. V was shortened by 5 bases and J by 0 bases, with 14 bases between the two germline ends. The sequence was obtained from a man aged 18 to 30 with alopecia areata. Some clones in this sample may be carry-over from other donors' samples. The input for sequencing was whole blood, taken in connection with sensitization to the hapten diphenylcyclopropenone (DPC). The chain has TRBV6-5 and TRBJ1-3, with D possibly TRBD1 on 5 matching bases. The CDR3 DNA follows: TGTGCCAGCAGTCTCTCCCCCGGGGCCTCTGGAAACACCATATATTTT. Translated, it gives CASSLSPGASGNTIYF.